The entry below describes one T cell receptor (beta chain). Method: immunoSEQ multiplex PCR; TCRdb's copy keeps in-frame clones and lacks some. The sample includes 210,000 or so clones, over 75% of them seen just once. The data were taken from a study of blood T cell repertoires in COVID-19. Turning to the study itself: Samples taken during acute and convalescent COVID-19 were collected in the United States, Italy and Spain. T cells, B-cell-depleted T cells, or PBMCs provided the cDNA or gDNA that served as material.

V was shortened by 0 bases and J by 1 base, with 10 bases between the two germline ends. The CDR3 has 16 amino acids. The germline gives CDR1 KGHDR, CDR2 SFDVKD. The sequenced material came from PBMCs or T cells enriched from blood (not recorded which). This clonotype originated in a woman in her thirties or forties with acute COVID-19. The chain recombines TRBV24-1 with TRBJ2-3; TRBD1 is a possible D gene (5 bases). The CDR3 protein is CATSDLLGAGTDTQYF. Written as DNA, the CDR3 is TGTGCCACCAGTGATTTGTTAGGGGCGGGCACAGATACGCAGTATTTT.